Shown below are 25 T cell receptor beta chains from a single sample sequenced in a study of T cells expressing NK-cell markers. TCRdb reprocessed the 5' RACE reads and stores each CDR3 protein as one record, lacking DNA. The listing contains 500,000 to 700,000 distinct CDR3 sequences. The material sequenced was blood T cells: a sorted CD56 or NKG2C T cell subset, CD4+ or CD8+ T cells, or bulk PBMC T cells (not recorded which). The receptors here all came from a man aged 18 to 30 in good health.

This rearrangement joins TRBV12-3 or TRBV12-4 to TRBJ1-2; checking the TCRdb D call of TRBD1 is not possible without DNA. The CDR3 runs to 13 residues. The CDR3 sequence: CASSRQVNYGYTF.

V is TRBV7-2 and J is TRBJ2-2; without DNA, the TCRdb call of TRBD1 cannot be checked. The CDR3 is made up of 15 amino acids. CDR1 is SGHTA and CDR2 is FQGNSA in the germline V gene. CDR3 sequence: CASSLEGTGSGELFF. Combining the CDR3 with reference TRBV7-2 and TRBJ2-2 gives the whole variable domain GAGVSQSPSNKVTEKGKDVELRCDPISGHTALYWYRQSLGQGLEFLIYFQGNSAPDKSGLPSDRFSAERTGGSVSTLTIQRTQQEDSAVYLCASSLEGTGSGELFFGEGSRLTVL.

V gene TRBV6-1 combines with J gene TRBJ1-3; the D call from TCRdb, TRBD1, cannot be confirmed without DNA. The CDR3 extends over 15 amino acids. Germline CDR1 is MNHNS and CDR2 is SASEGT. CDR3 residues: CASRKDPRGGNTIYF.

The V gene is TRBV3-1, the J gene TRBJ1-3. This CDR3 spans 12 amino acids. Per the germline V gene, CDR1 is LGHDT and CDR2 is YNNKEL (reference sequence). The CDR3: CASSHYGNTIYF.

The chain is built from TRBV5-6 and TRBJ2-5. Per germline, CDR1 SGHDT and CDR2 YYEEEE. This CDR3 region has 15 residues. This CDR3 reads CASSLVDSSFETQYF.

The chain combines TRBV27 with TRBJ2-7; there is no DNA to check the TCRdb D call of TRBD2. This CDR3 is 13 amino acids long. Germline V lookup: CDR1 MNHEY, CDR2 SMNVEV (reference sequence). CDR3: CASSLRTSSEQYF.

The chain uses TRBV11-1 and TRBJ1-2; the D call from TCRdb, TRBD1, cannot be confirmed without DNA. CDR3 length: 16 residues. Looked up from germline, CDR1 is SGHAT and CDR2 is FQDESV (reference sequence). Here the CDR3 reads CASTHGKQGTDYGYTF.

CDR3 residues: CSARAFLTGLETQYF. V usage is TRBV20-1 and J usage is TRBJ2-5; without DNA, the TCRdb call of TRBD1 cannot be checked. Germline V CDR1 and CDR2: DFQATT, SNEGSKA (reference sequence). This CDR3 comprises 15 residues.

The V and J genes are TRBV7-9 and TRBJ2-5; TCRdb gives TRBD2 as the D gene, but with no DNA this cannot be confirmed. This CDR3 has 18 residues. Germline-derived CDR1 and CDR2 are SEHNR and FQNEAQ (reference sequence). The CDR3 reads CASSSPDRRAGGLETQYF. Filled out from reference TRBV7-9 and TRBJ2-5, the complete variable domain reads DTGVSQNPRHKITKRGQNVTFRCDPISEHNRLYWYRQTLGQGPEFLTYFQNEAQLEKSRLLSDRFSAERPKGSFSTLEIQRTEQGDSAMYLCASSSPDRRAGGLETQYFGPGTRLLVL.

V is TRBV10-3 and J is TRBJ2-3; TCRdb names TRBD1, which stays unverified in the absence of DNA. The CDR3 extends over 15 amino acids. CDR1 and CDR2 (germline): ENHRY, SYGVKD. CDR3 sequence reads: CAIRIDRGIPDTQYF.

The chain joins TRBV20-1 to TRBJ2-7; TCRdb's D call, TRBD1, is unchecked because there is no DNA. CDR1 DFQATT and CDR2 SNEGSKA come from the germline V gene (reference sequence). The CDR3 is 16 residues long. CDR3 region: CSARPSRQGISYEQYF.

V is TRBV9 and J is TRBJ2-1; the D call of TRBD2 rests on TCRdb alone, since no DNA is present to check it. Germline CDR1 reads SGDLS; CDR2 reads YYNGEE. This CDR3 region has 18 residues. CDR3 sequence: CASSVSFGGLAGVYEQFF.

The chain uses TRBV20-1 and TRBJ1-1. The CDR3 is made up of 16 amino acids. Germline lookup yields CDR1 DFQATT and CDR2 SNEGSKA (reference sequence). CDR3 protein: CSARGGEIGEVTEAFF.

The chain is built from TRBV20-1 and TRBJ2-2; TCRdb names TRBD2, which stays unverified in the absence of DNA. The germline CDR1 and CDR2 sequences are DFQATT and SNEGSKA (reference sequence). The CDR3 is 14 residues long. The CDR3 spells CSARLADFPGELFF.

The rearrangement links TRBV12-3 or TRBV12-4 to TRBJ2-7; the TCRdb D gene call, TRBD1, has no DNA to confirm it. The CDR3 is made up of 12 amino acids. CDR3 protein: CASSLVPSEQYF.

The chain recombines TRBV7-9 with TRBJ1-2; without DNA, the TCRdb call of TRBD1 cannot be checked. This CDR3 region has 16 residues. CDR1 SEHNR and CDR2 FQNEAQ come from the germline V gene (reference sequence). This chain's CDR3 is CASSLEVSRSHYGYTF.

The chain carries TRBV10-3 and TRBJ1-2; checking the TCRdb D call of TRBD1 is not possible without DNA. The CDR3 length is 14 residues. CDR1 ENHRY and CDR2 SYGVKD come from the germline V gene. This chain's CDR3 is CAISWDRGQKGYTF.

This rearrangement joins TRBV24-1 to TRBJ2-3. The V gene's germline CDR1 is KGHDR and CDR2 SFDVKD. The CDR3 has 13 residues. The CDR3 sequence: CATSELQRDTQYF.

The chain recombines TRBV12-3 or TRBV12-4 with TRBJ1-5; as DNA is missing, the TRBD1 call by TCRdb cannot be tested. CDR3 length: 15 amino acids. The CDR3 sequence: CASSFYGGLNQPQHF.

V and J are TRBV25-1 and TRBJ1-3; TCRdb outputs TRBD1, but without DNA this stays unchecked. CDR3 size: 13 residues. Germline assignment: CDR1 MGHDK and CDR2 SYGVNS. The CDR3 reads CASNFQGAGTIYF.

This CDR3 is CASSQDRSYNEQFF. This chain uses TRBV4-3 with TRBJ2-1. CDR1 is LGHNA, CDR2 YSLEER, per germline. The CDR3 is 14 residues long.

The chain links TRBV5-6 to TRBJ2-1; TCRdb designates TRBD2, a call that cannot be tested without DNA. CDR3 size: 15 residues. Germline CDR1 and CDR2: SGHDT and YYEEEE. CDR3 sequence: CASSLKGDSYNEQFF.

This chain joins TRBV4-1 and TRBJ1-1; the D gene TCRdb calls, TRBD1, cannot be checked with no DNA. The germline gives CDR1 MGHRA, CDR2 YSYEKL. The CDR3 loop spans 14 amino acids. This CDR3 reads CASSPTTETNEAFF.

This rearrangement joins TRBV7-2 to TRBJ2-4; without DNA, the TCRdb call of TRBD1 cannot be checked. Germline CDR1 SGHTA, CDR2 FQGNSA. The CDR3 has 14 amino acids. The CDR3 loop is CASSSGTGWDIQYF.

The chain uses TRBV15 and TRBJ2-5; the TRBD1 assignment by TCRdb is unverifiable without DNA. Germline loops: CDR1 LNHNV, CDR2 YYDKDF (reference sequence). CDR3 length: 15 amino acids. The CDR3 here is CATNSGVQEQETQYF. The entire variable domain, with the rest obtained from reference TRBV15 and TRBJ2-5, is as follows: DAMVIQNPRYQVTQFGKPVTLSCSQTLNHNVMYWYQQKSSQAPKLLFHYYDKDFNNEADTPDNFQSRRPNTSFCFLDIRSPGLGDTAMYLCATNSGVQEQETQYFGPGTRLLVL.